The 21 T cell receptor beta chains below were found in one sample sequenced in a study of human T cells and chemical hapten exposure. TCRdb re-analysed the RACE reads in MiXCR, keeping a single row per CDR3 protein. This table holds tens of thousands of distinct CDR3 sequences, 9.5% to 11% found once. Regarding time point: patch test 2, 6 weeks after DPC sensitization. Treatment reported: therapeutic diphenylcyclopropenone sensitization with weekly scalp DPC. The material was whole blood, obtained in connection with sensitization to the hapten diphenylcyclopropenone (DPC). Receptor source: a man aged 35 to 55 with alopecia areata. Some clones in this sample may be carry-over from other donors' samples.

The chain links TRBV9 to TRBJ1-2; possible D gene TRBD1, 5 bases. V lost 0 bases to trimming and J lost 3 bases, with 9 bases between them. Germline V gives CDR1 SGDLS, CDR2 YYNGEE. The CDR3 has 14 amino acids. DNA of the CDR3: TGTGCCAGCAGCGTAGATCAGGGTTACTATGGCTACACCTTC. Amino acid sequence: CASSVDQGYYGYTF.

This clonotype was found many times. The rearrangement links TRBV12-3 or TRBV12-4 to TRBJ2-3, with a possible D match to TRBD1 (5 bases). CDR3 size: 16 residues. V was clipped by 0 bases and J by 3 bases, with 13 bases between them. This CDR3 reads CASSLAIQVQTDTQYF. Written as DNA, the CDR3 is TGTGCCAGCAGTTTAGCTATACAGGTGCAGACAGATACGCAGTATTTT.

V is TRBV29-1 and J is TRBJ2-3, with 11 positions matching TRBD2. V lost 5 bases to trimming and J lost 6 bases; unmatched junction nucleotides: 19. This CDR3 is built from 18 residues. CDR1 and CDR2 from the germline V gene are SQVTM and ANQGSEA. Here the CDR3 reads CSVNPRGYSGRAVDTQYF. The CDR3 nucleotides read TGCAGCGTTAACCCTCGGGGATATAGCGGGAGGGCCGTGGATACGCAGTATTTT.

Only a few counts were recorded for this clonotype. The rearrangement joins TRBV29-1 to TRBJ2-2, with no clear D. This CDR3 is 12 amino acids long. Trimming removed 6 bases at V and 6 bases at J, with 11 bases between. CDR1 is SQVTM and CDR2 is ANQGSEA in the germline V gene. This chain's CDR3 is CSVASVSGELFF. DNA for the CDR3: TGCAGCGTGGCATCGGTCTCCGGGGAGCTGTTTTTT.

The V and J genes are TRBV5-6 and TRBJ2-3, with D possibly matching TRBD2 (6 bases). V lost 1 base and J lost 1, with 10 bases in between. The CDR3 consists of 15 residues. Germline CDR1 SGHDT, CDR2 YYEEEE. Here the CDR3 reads CASSLLGGGTDTQYF. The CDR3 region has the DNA TGTGCCAGCAGCTTGTTAGGCGGGGGCACAGATACGCAGTATTTT.

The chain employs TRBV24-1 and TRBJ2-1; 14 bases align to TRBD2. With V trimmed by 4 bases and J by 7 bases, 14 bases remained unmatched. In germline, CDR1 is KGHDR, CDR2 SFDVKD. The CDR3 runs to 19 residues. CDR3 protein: CATSEPGLAGEGSGNEQFF. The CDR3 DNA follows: TGTGCCACCAGTGAACCGGGACTAGCGGGAGAGGGGTCGGGGAATGAGCAGTTCTTC.

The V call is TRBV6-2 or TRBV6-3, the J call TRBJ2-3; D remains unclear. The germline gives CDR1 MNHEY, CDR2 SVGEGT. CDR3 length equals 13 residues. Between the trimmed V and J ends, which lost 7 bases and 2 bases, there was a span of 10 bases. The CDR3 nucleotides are TGTGCCAGCACCCCTAACCCCACAGATACGCAGTATTTT. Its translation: CASTPNPTDTQYF.

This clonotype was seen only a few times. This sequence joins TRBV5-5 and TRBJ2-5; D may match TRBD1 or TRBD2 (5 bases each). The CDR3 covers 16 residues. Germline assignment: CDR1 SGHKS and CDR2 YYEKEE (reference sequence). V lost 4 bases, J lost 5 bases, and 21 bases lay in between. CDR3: CASSLIRDPPGETQYF. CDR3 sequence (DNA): TGTGCCAGCAGCCTCATAAGGGACCCCCCGGGGGAGACCCAGTACTTC.

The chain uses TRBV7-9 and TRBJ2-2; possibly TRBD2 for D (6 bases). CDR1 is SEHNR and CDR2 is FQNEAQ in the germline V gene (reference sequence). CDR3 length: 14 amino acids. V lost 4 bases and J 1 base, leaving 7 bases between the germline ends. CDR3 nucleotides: TGTGCCAGCAGCTGGGGGGAGAACACCGGGGAGCTGTTTTTT. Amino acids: CASSWGENTGELFF.

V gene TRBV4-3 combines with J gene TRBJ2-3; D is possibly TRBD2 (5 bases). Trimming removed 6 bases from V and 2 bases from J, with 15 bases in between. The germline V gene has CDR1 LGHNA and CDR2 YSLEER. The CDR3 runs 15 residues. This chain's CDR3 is CASSSEGSNTDTQYF. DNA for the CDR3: TGCGCCAGCAGTTCCGAGGGCAGCAACACAGATACGCAGTATTTT.

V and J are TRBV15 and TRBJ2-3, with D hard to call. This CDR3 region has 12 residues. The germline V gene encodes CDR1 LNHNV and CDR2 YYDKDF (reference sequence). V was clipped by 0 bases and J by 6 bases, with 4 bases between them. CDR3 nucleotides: TGTGCCACCAGCAGAGAATGGGATACGCAGTATTTT. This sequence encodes CATSREWDTQYF.

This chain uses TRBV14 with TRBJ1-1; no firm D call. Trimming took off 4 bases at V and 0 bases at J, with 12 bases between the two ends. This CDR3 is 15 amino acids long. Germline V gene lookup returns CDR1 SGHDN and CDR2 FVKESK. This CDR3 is CASSPNIGVNTEAFF. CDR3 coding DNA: TGTGCCAGCAGCCCAAACATTGGGGTGAACACTGAAGCTTTCTTT.

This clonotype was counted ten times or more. In DNA form, the CDR3 reads TGTGCCAGCAGCGTAGGGACGAACACCGGGGAGCTGTTTTTT. Amino acids: CASSVGTNTGELFF. The gene calls are TRBV9 and TRBJ2-2; D is uncertain. V shed 0 bases and J shed 0 bases, with 3 bases lying between them. Germline CDR1 and CDR2: SGDLS and YYNGEE. CDR3 size: 14 residues.

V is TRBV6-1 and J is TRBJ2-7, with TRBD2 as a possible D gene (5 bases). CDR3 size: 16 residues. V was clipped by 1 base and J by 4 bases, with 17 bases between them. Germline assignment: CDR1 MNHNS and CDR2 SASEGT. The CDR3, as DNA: TGTGCCAGCAGTGAAGGGTACAGCCGGAGGAGGTACGAGCAGTACGTC. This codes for CASSEGYSRRRYEQYV.

DNA of the CDR3: TGTGCCAGCAGTCCGTGGACTAGCGGGAGTGCCGGTGAGCAGTTCTTC. This encodes CASSPWTSGSAGEQFF. The chain uses TRBV6-5 and TRBJ2-1; 13 bases align to TRBD2. Per germline, CDR1 MNHEY and CDR2 SVGAGI. This CDR3 region has 16 residues. With 5 bases clipped from V and 9 bases from J, the junction kept 10 bases outside the gene matches.

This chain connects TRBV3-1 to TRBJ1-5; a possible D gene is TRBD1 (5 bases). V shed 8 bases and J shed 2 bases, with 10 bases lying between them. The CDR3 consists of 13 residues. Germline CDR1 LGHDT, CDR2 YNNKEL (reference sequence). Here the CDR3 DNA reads TGTGCCAGCGGCGGAGGGGGCAATCAGCCCCAGCATTTT. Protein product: CASGGGGNQPQHF. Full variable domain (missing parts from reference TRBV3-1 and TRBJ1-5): DTAVSQTPKYLVTQMGNDKSIKCEQNLGHDTMYWYKQDSKKFLKIMFSYNNKELIINETVPNRFSPKSPDKAHLNLHINSLELGDSAVYFCASGGGGNQPQHFGDGTRLSIL.

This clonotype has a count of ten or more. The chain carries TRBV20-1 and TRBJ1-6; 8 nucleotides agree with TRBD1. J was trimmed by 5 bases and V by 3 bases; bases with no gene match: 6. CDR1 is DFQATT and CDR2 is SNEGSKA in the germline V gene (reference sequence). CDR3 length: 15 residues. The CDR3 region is CSASPRTGNNSPLHF. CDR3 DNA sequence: TGCAGTGCTAGTCCGAGGACAGGGAATAATTCACCCCTCCACTTT.

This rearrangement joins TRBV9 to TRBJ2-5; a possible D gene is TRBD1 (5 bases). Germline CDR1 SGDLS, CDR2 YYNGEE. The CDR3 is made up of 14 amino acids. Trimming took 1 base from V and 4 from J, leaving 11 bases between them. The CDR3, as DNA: TGTGCCAGCAGCGTAAGTGGTGGGGCAGAGACCCAGTACTTC. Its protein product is CASSVSGGAETQYF.

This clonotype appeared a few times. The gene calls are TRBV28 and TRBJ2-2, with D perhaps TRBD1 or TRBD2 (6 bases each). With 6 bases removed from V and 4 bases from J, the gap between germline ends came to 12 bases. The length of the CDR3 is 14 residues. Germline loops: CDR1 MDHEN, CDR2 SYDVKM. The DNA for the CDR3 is TGTGCCAGCAGACGCAGGGGAGGCACCGGGGAGCTGTTTTTT. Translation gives CASRRRGGTGELFF.

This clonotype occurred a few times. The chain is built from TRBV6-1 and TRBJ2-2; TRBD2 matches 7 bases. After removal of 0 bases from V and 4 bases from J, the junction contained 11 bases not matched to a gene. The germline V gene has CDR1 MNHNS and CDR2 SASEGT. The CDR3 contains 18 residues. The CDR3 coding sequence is TGTGCCAGCAGTGAAGCACTTATCGGCGGGAGCGGCACCGGGGAGCTGTTTTTT. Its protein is CASSEALIGGSGTGELFF.

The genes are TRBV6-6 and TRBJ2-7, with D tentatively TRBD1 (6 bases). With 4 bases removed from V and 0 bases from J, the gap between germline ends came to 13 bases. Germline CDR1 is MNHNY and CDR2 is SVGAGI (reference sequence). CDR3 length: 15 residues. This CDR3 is CASSSGGEYSYEQYV. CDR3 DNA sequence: TGTGCCAGCAGTTCTGGGGGCGAGTACTCCTACGAGCAGTACGTC.